The 2 T cell receptor beta chains presented below share a single source sample, sequenced in a study of technical replicates of blood from four donors. Profiled with immunoSEQ multiplex PCR; TCRdb holds only in-frame clones, not every one. Counted here are about 89,000 clones, just under 95% occurring once; the ten biggest clones make up roughly 0.26%. The sample comprised T cells isolated from PBMCs. The receptors were sampled from a human donor in good health.

This chain uses TRBV15 with TRBJ1-1, with D uncertain. The germline gives CDR1 LNHNV, CDR2 YYDKDF (reference sequence). Trimming removed 0 bases at V and 5 bases at J, with 7 bases between. CDR3 length: 13 amino acids. This CDR3 reads CATSRDRETEAFF. Here the CDR3 DNA reads TGTGCCACCAGCAGAGATCGGGAAACTGAAGCTTTCTTT.

The chain's CDR3 is CASSFDRGPGTDTQYF. The DNA of the CDR3 is TGTGCCAGCAGCTTCGACAGGGGGCCGGGGACAGATACGCAGTATTTT. This chain joins TRBV5-8 and TRBJ2-3; 10 bases agree with TRBD1. CDR1 and CDR2 (germline): SGHTS, YDEGEE. Germline trimming cut 2 bases from V and 3 bases from J; bases unmatched to any gene: 6. This CDR3 is built from 16 residues.